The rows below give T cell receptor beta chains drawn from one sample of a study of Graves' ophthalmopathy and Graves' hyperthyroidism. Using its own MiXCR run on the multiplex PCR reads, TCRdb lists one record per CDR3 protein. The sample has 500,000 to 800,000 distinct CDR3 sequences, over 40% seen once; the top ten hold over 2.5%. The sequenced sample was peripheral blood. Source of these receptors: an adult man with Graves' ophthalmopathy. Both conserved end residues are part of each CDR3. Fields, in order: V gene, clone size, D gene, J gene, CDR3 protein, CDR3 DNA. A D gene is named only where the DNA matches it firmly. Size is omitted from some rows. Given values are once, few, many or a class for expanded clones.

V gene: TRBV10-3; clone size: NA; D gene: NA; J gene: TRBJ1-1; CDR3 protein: CAIGPRGTEAFF; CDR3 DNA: TGTGCCATTGGTCCCAGGGGCACTGAAGCTTTCTTT
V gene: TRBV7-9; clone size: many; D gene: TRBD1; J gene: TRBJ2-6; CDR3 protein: CASSLTGAGANVLTF; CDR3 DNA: TGTGCCAGCAGCCTGACAGGGGCGGGGGCCAACGTCCTGACTTTC
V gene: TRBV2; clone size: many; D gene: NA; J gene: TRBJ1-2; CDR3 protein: CASMKEQGYGYTF; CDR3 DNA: TGTGCCAGCATGAAAGAACAGGGTTATGGCTACACCTTC
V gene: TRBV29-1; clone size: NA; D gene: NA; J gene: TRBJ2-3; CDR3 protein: CSAYRDRTDTQYF; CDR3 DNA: TGCAGCGCCTACAGGGATAGGACAGATACGCAGTATTTT
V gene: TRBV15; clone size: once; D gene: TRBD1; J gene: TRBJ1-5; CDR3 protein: CATSRDGSTGAYQPQHF; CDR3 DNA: TGTGCCACCAGCAGAGACGGTTCGACAGGGGCGTATCAGCCCCAGCATTTT
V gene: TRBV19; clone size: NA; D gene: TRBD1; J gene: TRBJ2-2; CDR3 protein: CASSQGVNTGELFF; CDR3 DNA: TGTGCCAGTAGTCAGGGGGTGAACACCGGGGAGCTGTTTTTT
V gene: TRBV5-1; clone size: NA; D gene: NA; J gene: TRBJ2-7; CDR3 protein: CASSLAAGQIYEQYF; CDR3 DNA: TGCGCCAGCAGCTTGGCTGCGGGACAAATTTACGAGCAGTACTTC
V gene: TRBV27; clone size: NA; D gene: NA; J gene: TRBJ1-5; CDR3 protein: CASSFVGQPQHF; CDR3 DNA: TGTGCCAGCAGTTTTGTCGGGCAGCCCCAGCATTTT
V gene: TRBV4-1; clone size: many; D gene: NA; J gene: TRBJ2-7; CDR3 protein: CASSQEGRQARQYF; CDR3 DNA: TGCGCCAGCAGCCAAGAGGGTCGACAGGCACGGCAGTACTTC
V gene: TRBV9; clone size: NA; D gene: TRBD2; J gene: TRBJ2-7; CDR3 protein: CASSVEGLAGVEQYF; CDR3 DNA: TGTGCCAGCAGCGTAGAGGGACTAGCGGGAGTCGAGCAGTACTTC
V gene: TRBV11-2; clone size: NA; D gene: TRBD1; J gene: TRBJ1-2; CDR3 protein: CASSSTGGGTEYGYTF; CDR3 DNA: TGTGCCAGCAGCTCGACAGGGGGGGGAACTGAATATGGCTACACCTTC
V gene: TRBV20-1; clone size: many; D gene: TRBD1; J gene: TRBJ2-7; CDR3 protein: CSASDRGRFEQYF; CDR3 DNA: TGCAGTGCTAGCGACAGGGGGCGGTTTGAGCAGTACTTC
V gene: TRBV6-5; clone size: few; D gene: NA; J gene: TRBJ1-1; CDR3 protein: CASSNPQGTAFF; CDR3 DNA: TGTGCCAGCAGCAACCCTCAGGGGACAGCTTTCTTT
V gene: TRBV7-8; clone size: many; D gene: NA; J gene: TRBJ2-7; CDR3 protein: CASSLWDTSRAYEQYF; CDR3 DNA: TGTGCCAGCAGCTTATGGGATACTAGCCGAGCCTACGAGCAGTACTTC
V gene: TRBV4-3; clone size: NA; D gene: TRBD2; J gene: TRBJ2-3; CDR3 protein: CASSQDRGGVDNQPQYF; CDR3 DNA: TGCGCCAGCAGCCAAGATCGGGGAGGGGTTGACAATCAGCCCCAGTATTTT
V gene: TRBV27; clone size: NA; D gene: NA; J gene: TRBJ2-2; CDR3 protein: CASSLVGGWNTGELFF; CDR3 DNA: TGTGCCAGCAGTTTGGTTGGAGGGTGGAACACCGGGGAGCTGTTTTTT
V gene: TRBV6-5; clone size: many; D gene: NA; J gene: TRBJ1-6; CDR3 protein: CASSARQPYNSPLHF; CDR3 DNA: TGTGCCAGCAGCGCGCGACAGCCCTATAATTCACCCCTCCACTTT
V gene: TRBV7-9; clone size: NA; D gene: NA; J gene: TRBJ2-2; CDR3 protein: CASRSRLGAGELFF; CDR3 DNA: TGTGCCAGCAGATCCCGGTTGGGCGCCGGGGAGCTGTTTTTT
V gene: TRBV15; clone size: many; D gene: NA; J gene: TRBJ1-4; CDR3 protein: CATSRDSGEKLFF; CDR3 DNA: TGTGCCACCAGCAGAGATTCGGGGGAAAAACTGTTTTTT